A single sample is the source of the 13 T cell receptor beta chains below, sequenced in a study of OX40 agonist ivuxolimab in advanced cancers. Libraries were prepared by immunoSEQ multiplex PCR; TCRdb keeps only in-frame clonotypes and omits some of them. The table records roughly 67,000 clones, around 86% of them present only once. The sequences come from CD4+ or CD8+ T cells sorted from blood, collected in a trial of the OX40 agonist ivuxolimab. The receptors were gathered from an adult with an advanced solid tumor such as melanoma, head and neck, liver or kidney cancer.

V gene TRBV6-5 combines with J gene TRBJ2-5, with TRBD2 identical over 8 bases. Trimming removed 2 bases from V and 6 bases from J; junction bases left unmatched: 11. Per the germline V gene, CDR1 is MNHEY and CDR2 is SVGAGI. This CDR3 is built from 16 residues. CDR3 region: CASSYTRGAGGKTQYF. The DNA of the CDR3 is TGTGCCAGCAGTTACACCCGAGGGGCGGGGGGAAAGACCCAGTACTTC.

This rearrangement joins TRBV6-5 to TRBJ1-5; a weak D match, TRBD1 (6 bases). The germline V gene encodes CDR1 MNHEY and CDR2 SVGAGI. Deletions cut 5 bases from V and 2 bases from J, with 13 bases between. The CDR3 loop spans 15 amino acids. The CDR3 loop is CASSPDRWGNQPQHF. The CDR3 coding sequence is TGTGCCAGCAGTCCCGACAGGTGGGGCAATCAGCCCCAGCATTTT.

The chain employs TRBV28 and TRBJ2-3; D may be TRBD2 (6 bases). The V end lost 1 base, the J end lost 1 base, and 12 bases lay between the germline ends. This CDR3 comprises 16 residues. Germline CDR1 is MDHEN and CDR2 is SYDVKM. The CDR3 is CASSLYRLEGTDTQYF. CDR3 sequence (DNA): TGTGCCAGCAGTTTATACCGACTAGAGGGCACAGATACGCAGTATTTT.

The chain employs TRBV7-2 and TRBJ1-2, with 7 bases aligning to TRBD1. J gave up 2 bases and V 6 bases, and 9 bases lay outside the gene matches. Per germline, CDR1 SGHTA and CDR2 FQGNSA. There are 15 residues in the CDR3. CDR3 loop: CASRRRQGGNYGYTF. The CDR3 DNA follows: TGTGCCAGCAGGCGGAGACAGGGCGGCAACTATGGCTACACCTTC.

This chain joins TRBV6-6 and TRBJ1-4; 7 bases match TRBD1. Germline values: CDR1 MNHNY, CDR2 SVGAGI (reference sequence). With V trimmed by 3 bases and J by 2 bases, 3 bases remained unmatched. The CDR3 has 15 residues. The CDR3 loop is CASSYTGQTNEKLFF. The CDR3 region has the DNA TGTGCCAGCAGTTATACGGGACAGACTAATGAAAAACTGTTTTTT.

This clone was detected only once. The CDR3 sequence: CASSRPENTEAFF. CDR3 bases: TGTGCCAGCAGCCGCCCGGAGAACACTGAAGCTTTCTTT. V and J are TRBV7-2 and TRBJ1-1; unclear D gene. Trimming removed 5 bases from V and 1 base from J, with 8 bases in between. Germline-derived CDR1 and CDR2 are SGHTA and FQGNSA. The CDR3 covers 13 residues.

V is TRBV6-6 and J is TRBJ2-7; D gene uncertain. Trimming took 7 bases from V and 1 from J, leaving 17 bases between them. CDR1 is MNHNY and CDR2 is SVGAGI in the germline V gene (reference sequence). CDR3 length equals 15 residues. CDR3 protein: CASIPWPNPSYEQYF. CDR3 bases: TGTGCCAGCATCCCGTGGCCTAACCCATCCTACGAGCAGTACTTC.

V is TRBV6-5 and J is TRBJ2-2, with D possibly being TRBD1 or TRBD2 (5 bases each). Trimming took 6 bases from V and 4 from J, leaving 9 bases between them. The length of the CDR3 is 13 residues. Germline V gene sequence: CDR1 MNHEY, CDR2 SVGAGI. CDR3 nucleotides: TGTGCCAGCAGGGGGCGGGTCACCGGGGAGCTGTTTTTT. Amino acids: CASRGRVTGELFF.

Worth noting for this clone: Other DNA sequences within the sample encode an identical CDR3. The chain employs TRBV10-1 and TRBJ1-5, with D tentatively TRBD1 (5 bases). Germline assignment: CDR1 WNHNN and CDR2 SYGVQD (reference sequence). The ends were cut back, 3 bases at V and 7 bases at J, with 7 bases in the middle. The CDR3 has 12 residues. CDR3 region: CASSDGDQPQHF. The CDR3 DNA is TGCGCCAGCAGTGATGGGGACCAGCCCCAGCATTTT.

The CDR3 spells CASSYSWGPGNTIYF. CDR3 DNA: TGTGCCAGCAGTTACTCCTGGGGCCCTGGAAACACCATATATTTT. The chain links TRBV6-5 to TRBJ1-3; possibly TRBD1 for D (5 bases). CDR1 is MNHEY, CDR2 SVGAGI, per germline. This CDR3 has 15 residues. With 0 bases removed from V and 2 bases from J, the gap between germline ends came to 8 bases.

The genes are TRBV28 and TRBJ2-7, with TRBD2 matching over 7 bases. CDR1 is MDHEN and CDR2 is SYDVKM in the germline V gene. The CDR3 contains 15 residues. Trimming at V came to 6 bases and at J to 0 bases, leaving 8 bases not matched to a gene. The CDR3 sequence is CASSYSGYSSYEQYF. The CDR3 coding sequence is TGTGCCAGCAGCTATAGCGGGTATAGCTCCTACGAGCAGTACTTC. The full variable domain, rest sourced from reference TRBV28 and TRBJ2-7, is DVKVTQSSRYLVKRTGEKVFLECVQDMDHENMFWYRQDPGLGLRLIYFSYDVKMKEKGDIPEGYSVSREKKERFSLILESASTNQTSMYLCASSYSGYSSYEQYFGPGTRLTVT.

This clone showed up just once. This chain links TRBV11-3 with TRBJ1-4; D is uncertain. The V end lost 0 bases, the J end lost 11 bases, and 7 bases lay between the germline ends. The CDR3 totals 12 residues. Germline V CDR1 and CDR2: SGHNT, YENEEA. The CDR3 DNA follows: TGTGCCAGCAGCTTAGATGGAGGGAAACTGTTTTTT. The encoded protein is CASSLDGGKLFF.

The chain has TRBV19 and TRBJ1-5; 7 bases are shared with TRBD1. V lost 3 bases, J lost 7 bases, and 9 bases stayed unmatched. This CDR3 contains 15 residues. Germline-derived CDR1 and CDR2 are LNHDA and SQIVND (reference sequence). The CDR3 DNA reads TGTGCCAGTAGTATTTCGACAGGGAGGAACCAGCCCCAGCATTTT. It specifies CASSISTGRNQPQHF.